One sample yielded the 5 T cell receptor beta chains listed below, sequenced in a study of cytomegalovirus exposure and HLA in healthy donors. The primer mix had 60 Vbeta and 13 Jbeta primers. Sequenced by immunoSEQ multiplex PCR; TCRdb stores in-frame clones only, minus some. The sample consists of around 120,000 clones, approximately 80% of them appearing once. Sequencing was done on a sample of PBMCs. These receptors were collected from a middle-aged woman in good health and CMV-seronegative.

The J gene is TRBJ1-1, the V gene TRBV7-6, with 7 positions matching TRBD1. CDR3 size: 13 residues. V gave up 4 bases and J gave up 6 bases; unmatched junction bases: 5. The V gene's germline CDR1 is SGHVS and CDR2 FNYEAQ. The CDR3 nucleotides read TGTGCCAGCAGCTCGGGACAGATTGCTGAAGCTTTCTTT. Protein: CASSSGQIAEAFF.

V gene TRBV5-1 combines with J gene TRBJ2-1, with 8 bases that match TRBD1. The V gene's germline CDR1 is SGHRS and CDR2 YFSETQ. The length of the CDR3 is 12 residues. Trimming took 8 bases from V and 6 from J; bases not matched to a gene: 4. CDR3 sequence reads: CASSQGANEQFF. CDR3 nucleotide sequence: TGCGCCAGTTCCCAGGGGGCCAATGAGCAGTTCTTC.

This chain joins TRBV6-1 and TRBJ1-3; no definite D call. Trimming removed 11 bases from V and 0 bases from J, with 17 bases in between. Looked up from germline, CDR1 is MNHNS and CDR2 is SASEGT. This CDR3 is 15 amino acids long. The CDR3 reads CACTREANSGNTIYF. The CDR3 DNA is TGTGCCTGCACCAGAGAGGCAAACTCTGGAAACACCATATATTTT.

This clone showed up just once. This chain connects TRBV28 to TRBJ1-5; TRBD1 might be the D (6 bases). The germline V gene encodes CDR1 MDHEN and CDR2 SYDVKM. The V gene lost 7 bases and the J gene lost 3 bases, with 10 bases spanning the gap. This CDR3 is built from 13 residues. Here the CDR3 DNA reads TGTGCCAGCACAGGACAGAACAATCAGCCCCAGCATTTT. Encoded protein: CASTGQNNQPQHF.

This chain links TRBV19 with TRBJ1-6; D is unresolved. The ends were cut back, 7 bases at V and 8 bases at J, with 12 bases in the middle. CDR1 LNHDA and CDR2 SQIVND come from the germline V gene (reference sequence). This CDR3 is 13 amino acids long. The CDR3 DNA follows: TGTGCCAGTAACGGCCCCGGGTATTCACCCCTCCACTTT. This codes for CASNGPGYSPLHF.